This T cell receptor (beta chain) was profiled in a study of neurological immune-mediated disorders. Study-level findings and limits: The study phylogenetically grouped the repertoires of 18 of 34 multiple sclerosis patients into one related-CDR3 cluster, a possible signature.

Unsorted libraries were derived from 2 million PBMCs stored at -80 C. From the 5' RACE reads, TCRdb called clonotypes with MiXCR, one entry per CDR3 protein. The table has roughly 56,000 distinct CDR3 sequences, about 3.3% seen once. There are many counts of this clonotype. Its antigen is not identified. The CDR3 consists of 16 residues. CDR1 is DFQATT and CDR2 is SNEGSKA in the germline V gene (reference sequence). V lost 1 base and J lost 0; bases outside the gene matches: 4. The chain employs TRBV20-1 and TRBJ1-1; 11 bases match TRBD1. The source of this sequence is an older woman with multiple sclerosis. The sequenced sample consisted of PBMCs. The CDR3 DNA is TGCAGTGCTAGAGTGGGGACAGGGGGGATGAACACTGAAGCTTTCTTT. The encoded protein is CSARVGTGGMNTEAFF.